The rows below give T cell receptor beta chains drawn from one sample of a study of cytomegalovirus exposure and HLA in healthy donors. The table came from immunoSEQ multiplex PCR; TCRdb's copy has only in-frame clones and leaves some out. The table includes about 50,000 clones, approximately 85% detected once. The sample consisted of PBMCs. Receptors were obtained from a woman aged 25 to 39 in good health and CMV-seronegative. Each CDR3 is given without its conserved first and last residue. Fields, in order: D gene, J gene, V gene, clone size, CDR3 protein. D genes are given only for firm matches. Size is omitted from some rows. Given values are once, few, many or a class for expanded clones.

>TRBD1|TRBJ2-3|TRBV7-7|.
ASSWTQGDTQY
>TRBD1|TRBJ1-5|TRBV6-1|.
ASSERTPDRGSNQPQH
>.|TRBJ2-7|TRBV9|.
ASSVGLGSYEQY
>.|TRBJ1-5|TRBV5-8|.
ASSLVGASNQPQH
>.|TRBJ1-5|TRBV28|.
ASSPPGGSNQPQH
>.|TRBJ2-7|TRBV18|.
ASSQWAGPTYEQY
>.|TRBJ2-1|TRBV11-2|.
ASSYSNNEQF
>.|TRBJ2-7|TRBV5-1|.
ASSMSGSSYEQY
>.|TRBJ2-1|TRBV28|once
ASSLKATNEQF
>TRBD1|TRBJ2-5|TRBV6-5|.
ASSYTDRDGRTQY
>TRBD1|TRBJ1-3|TRBV30|.
AWKWGRGVNTIY
>TRBD1|TRBJ1-2|TRBV30|.
AWGDRDGYT
>.|TRBJ2-3|TRBV6-6|.
ASSYLPTIPDNTQY
>.|TRBJ2-5|TRBV28|.
ASRDRTKRKETQY
>TRBD1|TRBJ2-1|TRBV29-1|.
SVEDGDRVVF
>TRBD2|TRBJ2-1|TRBV14|.
ASSQGGSYNEQF
>.|TRBJ1-2|TRBV5-1|.
ASREGAGYT
>TRBD1|TRBJ1-2|TRBV28|few
ASSLGQGGYGYT
>.|TRBJ1-5|TRBV11-2|.
ASSPRDQPQH
>TRBD1|TRBJ2-5|TRBV27|.
ASSLTGQVHETQY
>TRBD1|TRBJ2-1|TRBV4-2|.
ASSQVFGGQGTGEQF
>.|TRBJ1-1|TRBV6-5|.
ASSYSAYMNTEAF
>.|TRBJ1-5|TRBV4-3|.
ASSQMRGSNQPQH
>.|TRBJ2-6|TRBV7-8|.
ASSLALDQRLEAGANVLT
>.|TRBJ2-3|TRBV28|.
ASSLAGFGGTDTQY
>.|TRBJ2-1|TRBV5-1|once
ASSLGPGNEQF
>.|TRBJ1-1|TRBV20-1|.
SLGWAREAF
>TRBD1|TRBJ1-5|TRBV25-1|.
ASSGGQLGEGNQPQH
>.|TRBJ1-2|TRBV29-1|.
SGDTSNYGYT
>TRBD1|TRBJ2-5|TRBV5-6|.
ASSLGGQGGETQY
>.|TRBJ2-6|TRBV27|.
ASGLSSGANVLT
>.|TRBJ2-3|TRBV11-3|once
ASSAGRSTDTQY
>.|TRBJ2-7|TRBV28|few
ASSLGGSAGPHREQY
>TRBD1|TRBJ1-1|TRBV14|.
ASSHWTGVNTEAF
>TRBD1|TRBJ1-2|TRBV30|.
AWSRAQGAGYT